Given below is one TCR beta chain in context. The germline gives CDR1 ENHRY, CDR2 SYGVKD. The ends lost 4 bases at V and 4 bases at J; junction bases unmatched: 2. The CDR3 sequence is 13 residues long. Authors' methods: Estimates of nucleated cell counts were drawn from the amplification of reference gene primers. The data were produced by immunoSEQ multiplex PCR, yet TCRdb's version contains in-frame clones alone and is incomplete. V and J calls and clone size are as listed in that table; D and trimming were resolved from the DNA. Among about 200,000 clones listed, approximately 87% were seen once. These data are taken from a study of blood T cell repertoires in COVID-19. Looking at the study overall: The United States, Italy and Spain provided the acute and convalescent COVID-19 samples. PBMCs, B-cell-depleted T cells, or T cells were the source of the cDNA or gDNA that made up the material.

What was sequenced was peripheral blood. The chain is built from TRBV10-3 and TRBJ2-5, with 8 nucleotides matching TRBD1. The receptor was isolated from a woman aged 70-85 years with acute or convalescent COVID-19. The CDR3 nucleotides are TGTGCCATCAGTGTAGACAGGGGAGAGACCCAGTACTTC. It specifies CAISVDRGETQYF.